The source of this T cell receptor beta chain is a study of Ad26.COV2.S vaccination and SARS-CoV-2 variants. Study at large: Each vaccinee took Ad26.COV2.S intramuscularly, once or twice 56 days apart.

The treatment here: 15 to 20 received Ad26.COV2.S at low or high dose, single or two shots; several received placebo; per-sample allocation not given. Specimen acquisition occurred on day 63 following the initial vaccine or placebo injection. Study findings and constraints: Estimates derived from TCR breadth and depth analyses may have underestimated total T cell responses.

The ends lost 7 bases at V and 3 bases at J; junction bases unmatched: 8. Germline-derived CDR1 and CDR2 are MNHEY and SMNVEV (reference sequence). The CDR3 runs 15 residues. Note on this clone: Its target is unknown.

Produced via immunoSEQ multiplex PCR; TCRdb's table is partial and in-frame only. The sample records approximately 240,000 clones, 70% to 90% being singletons. The origin of this receptor is a person between 18 and 65 years old who received the Ad26.COV2.S COVID-19 vaccine or a placebo. V and J are TRBV27 and TRBJ2-1; 8 positions match TRBD2. The source material was peripheral blood, sampled in a trial of Ad26.COV2.S vaccine versus placebo. The CDR3 nucleotides are TGTGCCAGCACTTCCCGGCTAGCGGGCTACAATGAGCAGTTCTTC. Translating it yields CASTSRLAGYNEQFF.